A selection of T cell receptor beta chains follows, all from one sample in a study of blood T cell repertoires in COVID-19. Sequencing used immunoSEQ multiplex PCR; TCRdb keeps in-frame clones, though not all of them. The table shows 220,000 or so clones, with about 88% occurring only once. The sample taken for sequencing was peripheral blood. Receptors were obtained from a woman aged 45-65 years with COVID-19, enrolled during active disease. CDR3s include the opening cysteine and the closing phenylalanine or tryptophan. D genes are given only for firm matches.

CDR3 DNA,CDR3 protein,V gene,D gene,J gene
TGTGCCAGCAGCTTAGGGTGGAACGGGGCCTACGAGCAGTACTTC,CASSLGWNGAYEQYF,TRBV7-2,-,TRBJ2-7
TGTGCCAGTAGTTCTGGGACAGCTGGAAACACCATATATTTT,CASSSGTAGNTIYF,TRBV19,TRBD1,TRBJ1-3
TGTGCCACCAGTGACCAGACACCTAACCAAGAGACCCAGTACTTC,CATSDQTPNQETQYF,TRBV24-1,-,TRBJ2-5
TGTGCCAGTATCGACAGGGTCTATTCACCCCTCCACTTT,CASIDRVYSPLHF,TRBV27,TRBD1,TRBJ1-6
TGTGCCAGCACCCCTTTGGGGCGGACTGGAAACACCATATATTTT,CASTPLGRTGNTIYF,TRBV7-9,-,TRBJ1-3
TGTGCCAGTCGGGATCCGCTCAAGCATTCACCCCTCCACTTT,CASRDPLKHSPLHF,TRBV9,-,TRBJ1-6
TGTGCCAGCAGTTTAGGGGGACTGAAGAATTCACCCCTCCACTTT,CASSLGGLKNSPLHF,TRBV28,-,TRBJ1-6
TGTGCCAGCAGTTACGGGGCAGAGGATGGCTACACCTTC,CASSYGAEDGYTF,TRBV6-5,-,TRBJ1-2
TGTGCCAGCAGCTGGACAGCCCCCTATGGCTACACCTTC,CASSWTAPYGYTF,TRBV9,-,TRBJ1-2
TGTGCCAGCTCAGCGGGACAGGGGACCACCGGGGAGCTGTTTTTT,CASSAGQGTTGELFF,TRBV18,TRBD1,TRBJ2-2
TGTGCCAGTAGTATCCCCTCCAGGGGACGGACTTCCTACAATGAGCAGTTCTTC,CASSIPSRGRTSYNEQFF,TRBV19,-,TRBJ2-1
TGCGCCAGCAGCTCACCCGGGGGGGAAAAACTGTTTTTT,CASSSPGGEKLFF,TRBV5-1,-,TRBJ1-4
TGTGCCAGCCCTCCGGGACTAGCGGGCCTGTTGATCTACAATGAGCAGTTCTTC,CASPPGLAGLLIYNEQFF,TRBV28,TRBD2,TRBJ2-1